The 12 T cell receptor beta chains below all came from one sample that was sequenced in a study of blood T cells in healthy people across ages. The second PCR ran about 6 to 12 cycles with a sample-barcoded 5' primer and J-beta primers. In TCRdb, the 5' RACE reads were re-called with MiXCR into one record per CDR3 protein. The table records more than 650,000 distinct CDR3 sequences, 22% of them present only once. The sequenced sample consisted of blood. These receptors all stem from a man in his sixties or seventies in good health.

The chain's CDR3 is CASSEKEQGVYEQYF. Written as DNA, the CDR3 is TGCGCCAGCAGCGAAAAAGAGCAGGGCGTCTACGAGCAGTACTTC. The chain employs TRBV4-1 and TRBJ2-1; D perhaps matches TRBD1 (5 bases). Near its end, the DNA agrees better with TRBJ2-7, so the J call may be wrong. Germline CDR1 reads MGHRA; CDR2 reads YSYEKL. This CDR3 region has 15 residues.

A few counts support this clonotype. The J gene is TRBJ2-3, the V gene TRBV9, with a weak D call TRBD1 (6 bases). Looked up from germline, CDR1 is SGDLS and CDR2 is YYNGEE. Trimming shortened V by 4 bases and J by 2 bases, and 14 bases separated the two germline ends. CDR3 length equals 15 residues. The CDR3 protein is CASSSGQIYTDTQYF. DNA for the CDR3: TGTGCCAGCAGCTCCGGACAGATATACACAGATACGCAGTATTTT.

The table lists this clonotype with a few counts. This sequence joins TRBV7-9 and TRBJ1-1; a possible D gene is TRBD1 (5 bases). CDR1 is SEHNR and CDR2 is FQNEAQ in the germline V gene (reference sequence). V was clipped by 10 bases and J by 0 bases, with 15 bases between them. The CDR3 totals 14 residues. DNA for the CDR3: TGTGCCATCACCGGGACGTTTATGAACACTGAAGCTTTCTTT. Translated: CAITGTFMNTEAFF.

This clonotype has more than one count but fewer than ten. The V call is TRBV24-1, the J call TRBJ2-7; 9 bases agree with TRBD2. Gene TRBJ2-1 matches the end of the DNA better, so the J call may be wrong. Germline V gives CDR1 KGHDR, CDR2 SFDVKD. CDR3 length equals 16 residues. The CDR3 bases are TGTGCCACCAGTGAGGACCATAGCGGGAGATTAAATGAGCAGTTCTTC. The encoded protein is CATSEDHSGRLNEQFF.

On this clonotype: One junction end disagrees with the germline gene, perhaps due to a read error. V gene TRBV10-2 combines with J gene TRBJ2-2; D call uncertain. The CDR3 covers 14 residues. Germline V lookup: CDR1 WSHSY, CDR2 SAAADI. The CDR3, as DNA: TGCGCCAGCAGGCTCGACACAAACACCGAGGAGCTGTTTTTT. It yields the protein CASRLDTNTEELFF.

This chain's CDR3 is CASSVGTVGDTQYF. The CDR3 DNA reads as TGTGCCAGCAGCGTAGGGACAGTGGGAGATACGCAGTATTTT. This chain connects TRBV9 to TRBJ2-3; weak D call: TRBD1 (6 bases). The CDR3 loop spans 14 amino acids. The germline V gene encodes CDR1 SGDLS and CDR2 YYNGEE. Trimming cost V 0 bases and J 5 bases, with 10 bases left between them.

The chain is built from TRBV14 and TRBJ1-6; D remains unclear. The germline CDR1 and CDR2 sequences are SGHDN and FVKESK. Trimming stripped 3 bases from V and 9 bases from J, with 15 bases between. CDR3 size: 15 residues. As DNA, the CDR3 is TGTGCCAGCAGCCAGTTTCTGACCGCGAGTTCACCCCTCCACTTT. This translates into CASSQFLTASSPLHF. The full variable domain, its missing parts supplied by reference TRBV14 and TRBJ1-6, is EAGVTQFPSHSVIEKGQTVTLRCDPISGHDNLYWYRRVMGKEIKFLLHFVKESKQDESGMPNNRFLAERTGGTYSTLKVQPAELEDSGVYFCASSQFLTASSPLHFGNGTRLTVT.

The chain uses TRBV7-2 and TRBJ2-4; D may be TRBD2 (6 bases). CDR3 length: 17 amino acids. The V gene lost 5 bases and the J gene lost 0 bases, with 17 bases spanning the gap. From germline, CDR1 is SGHTA and CDR2 FQGNSA. This chain's CDR3 is CASSGTGLSLAKNIQYF. The CDR3 DNA is TGTGCCAGCAGCGGAACTGGACTAAGTCTAGCCAAAAACATTCAGTACTTC. The whole variable domain, filled in from reference TRBV7-2 and TRBJ2-4, reads GAGVSQSPSNKVTEKGKDVELRCDPISGHTALYWYRQSLGQGLEFLIYFQGNSAPDKSGLPSDRFSAERTGGSVSTLTIQRTQQEDSAVYLCASSGTGLSLAKNIQYFGAGTRLSVL.

This chain uses TRBV7-9 with TRBJ2-2; D tentatively reads TRBD1 or TRBD2 (5 bases each). The germline V and J ends were trimmed by 4 bases and 2 bases, with 14 bases remaining between them. The CDR3 totals 16 residues. Germline V gene sequence: CDR1 SEHNR, CDR2 FQNEAQ (reference sequence). The CDR3, as DNA: TGTGCCAGCAGCTCACGAGCCGGGACCAACACCGGGGAGCTGTTTTTT. Encoded protein: CASSSRAGTNTGELFF.

The sample holds a few counts of this clonotype. The chain couples TRBV5-1 to TRBJ2-5, with TRBD1 matching over 7 bases. The CDR3 is 14 residues long. The V segment lost 2 bases and the J segment 5 bases; nucleotides outside the gene matches: 6. Per germline, CDR1 SGHRS and CDR2 YFSETQ. The CDR3: CASSFTGVGETQYF. CDR3 nucleotides: TGCGCCAGCAGCTTTACAGGGGTCGGGGAGACCCAGTACTTC. Full variable domain (missing parts from reference TRBV5-1 and TRBJ2-5): KAGVTQTPRYLIKTRGQQVTLSCSPISGHRSVSWYQQTPGQGLQFLFEYFSETQRNKGNFPGRFSGRQFSNSRSEMNVSTLELGDSALYLCASSFTGVGETQYFGPGTRLLVL.

The chain has TRBV12-3 or TRBV12-4 and TRBJ2-1, with D perhaps matching TRBD1 (5 bases). CDR3 size: 14 residues. Trimming took off 0 bases at V and 8 bases at J, with 11 bases between the two ends. This CDR3 reads CASSLAGLVDEQFF. CDR3 nucleotide sequence: TGTGCCAGCAGTTTAGCGGGGCTAGTGGATGAGCAGTTCTTC.

This clonotype was detected a few times. The genes are TRBV20-1 and TRBJ1-2; D is ambiguous. The CDR3 has 13 residues. The germline CDR1 and CDR2 sequences are DFQATT and SNEGSKA (reference sequence). Trimming removed 5 bases from V and 4 bases from J, with 14 bases in between. The CDR3 protein is CSAPVARIYGYTF. The DNA for the CDR3 is TGCAGTGCTCCGGTAGCTCGGATCTATGGCTACACCTTC.